A single sample gave rise to the 27 T cell receptor beta chains below, sequenced in a study of blood T cells in healthy people across ages. A sample-barcoded 5' primer and a J-beta primer mix were used in a second PCR of about 7 to 11 cycles. TCRdb recomputed calls from the 5' RACE reads with MiXCR, one row per CDR3 protein. This table has approximately 800,000 distinct CDR3 sequences, 50% to 65% appearing once. What was sequenced was blood. These receptors were collected from an elderly man in good health.

This clonotype appeared a single time. CDR3 DNA sequence: TGTGCCAGCAGTCAACCCGGGACAGGTTCCTACCCCTACGAGCAGTACTTC. This gives the protein CASSQPGTGSYPYEQYF. The genes are TRBV27 and TRBJ2-5, with TRBD1 matching 8 bases. The DNA end is a closer match to TRBJ2-7, so the J assignment may be wrong. Germline V gene sequence: CDR1 MNHEY, CDR2 SMNVEV (reference sequence). There are 17 residues in the CDR3.

The sample holds a few counts of this clonotype. This sequence joins TRBV20-1 and TRBJ2-1; D is perhaps TRBD1 (6 bases). The CDR3 runs 14 residues. Trimming stripped 6 bases from V and 2 bases from J, with 14 bases between. CDR1 is DFQATT, CDR2 SNEGSKA, per germline (reference sequence). The CDR3 DNA sequence: TGCAGTGCCGCCTCCGACAGGCCCTACAATGAGCAGTTCTTC. This sequence encodes CSAASDRPYNEQFF.

This clonotype occurred a few times. The chain uses TRBV7-2 and TRBJ2-7; D not resolved. CDR3 size: 12 residues. Germline CDR1 and CDR2: SGHTA and FQGNSA. The V end lost 5 bases, the J end lost 5 bases, and 10 bases lay between the germline ends. CDR3 protein: CASSPTLDEQYF. In nucleotides, the CDR3 is TGTGCCAGCAGCCCGACTTTGGACGAGCAGTACTTC.

DNA for the CDR3: TGTGCCATCAGCGGGCAGAGAGGTTACGAGCAGTACTTC. It specifies CAISGQRGYEQYF. V gene TRBV10-3 combines with J gene TRBJ2-7; D unresolved. The CDR3 length is 13 residues. Per the germline V gene, CDR1 is ENHRY and CDR2 is SYGVKD. Trimming pared 6 bases from V and 4 bases from J, leaving 13 bases between.

The V gene is TRBV20-1, the J gene TRBJ2-5; 10 bases are a match to TRBD2. The CDR3 extends over 15 amino acids. After removal of 6 bases from V and 11 bases from J, the junction contained 18 bases not matched to a gene. Germline CDR1 and CDR2: DFQATT and SNEGSKA (reference sequence). For the CDR3, the DNA is TGCAGTGCCTCTAATTGGACTAGCGGATTCAATGAGCAGTACTTC. It translates to CSASNWTSGFNEQYF.

The chain uses TRBV7-2 and TRBJ1-3; TRBD1 aligns across 8 bases. In germline, CDR1 is SGHTA, CDR2 FQGNSA. The CDR3 loop spans 17 amino acids. V gave up 1 base and J gave up 1 base; unmatched junction bases: 6. CDR3 coding DNA: TGTGCCAGCAGCTTAGATGCCAGGGGGCAATCTGGAAACACCATATATTTT. Translated: CASSLDARGQSGNTIYF.

J is TRBJ2-4 and V is TRBV12-3 or TRBV12-4; no definite D call. CDR3 length: 12 residues. Trimming removed 6 bases at V and 13 bases at J, with 16 bases between. The CDR3 region has the DNA TGTGCCAGCAGAAACCTATACAATGGGCAGTACTTC. Amino acids: CASRNLYNGQYF.

This rearrangement joins TRBV10-3 to TRBJ1-4, with TRBD1 matching 7 bases. V trimming: 6 bases; J trimming: 7 bases; junction bases outside the gene matches: 11. Germline V gene data show CDR1 as ENHRY and CDR2 as SYGVKD. The CDR3 contains 15 residues. The CDR3 loop is CAIRRGEGATEKLFF. CDR3 DNA sequence: TGTGCCATCAGGAGGGGAGAGGGGGCGACTGAAAAACTGTTTTTT.

The CDR3: CASSFHRDRRSNSPLHF. Written as DNA, the CDR3 is TGTGCCAGCAGCTTCCACCGGGACAGGCGTTCTAATTCACCCCTCCACTTT. The gene calls are TRBV7-9 and TRBJ1-6; 8 bases are shared with TRBD1. From germline, CDR1 is SEHNR and CDR2 FQNEAQ (reference sequence). Losses at the gene ends were 3 bases for V and 6 bases for J; bases not matched to a gene: 10. The CDR3 is 17 amino acids.

This clonotype has a handful of counts. The V call is TRBV7-2, the J call TRBJ2-3, with TRBD2 identical over 12 bases. Germline CDR1 is SGHTA and CDR2 is FQGNSA. The V gene end was trimmed by 5 bases and the J gene end by 14 bases; junction bases not matched to a gene: 14. This CDR3 is built from 15 residues. CDR3 nucleotide sequence: TGTGCCAGCAGCCTGGCTAGCGGGAGGGAAGGATACGCGTATTTT. Translated, it gives CASSLASGREGYAYF. The complete variable domain, with remaining parts taken from reference TRBV7-2 and TRBJ2-3, reads GAGVSQSPSNKVTEKGKDVELRCDPISGHTALYWYRQSLGQGLEFLIYFQGNSAPDKSGLPSDRFSAERTGGSVSTLTIQRTQQEDSAVYLCASSLASGREGYAYFGPGTRLTVL.

This rearrangement joins TRBV6-1 to TRBJ1-1, with D tentatively TRBD1 (6 bases). Per germline, CDR1 MNHNS and CDR2 SASEGT. The CDR3 runs 15 residues. The V end was cut by 0 bases, the J end by 6 bases, with 14 bases between. The chain's CDR3 is CASSEAAGARAEAFF. CDR3 nucleotides: TGTGCCAGCAGTGAAGCGGCGGGGGCGCGCGCTGAAGCTTTCTTT.

This clonotype was seen more than once but under ten times. This rearrangement joins TRBV7-9 to TRBJ2-3, with a weak D call TRBD1 (6 bases). The CDR3 has 14 amino acids. V lost 6 bases, J lost 2 bases, and 12 bases lay in between. Per germline, CDR1 SEHNR and CDR2 FQNEAQ (reference sequence). CDR3 region: CASRRQVITDTQYF. CDR3 nucleotides: TGTGCCAGCAGGAGACAGGTGATCACAGATACGCAGTATTTT.

This clonotype was recorded many times. The J gene is TRBJ1-2, the V gene TRBV29-1; 10 bases match TRBD1. The CDR3 extends over 15 amino acids. V shed 3 bases, J shed 3 bases, and the junction held 7 bases outside the gene matches. Germline V gene data show CDR1 as SQVTM and CDR2 as ANQGSEA. CDR3 coding DNA: TGCAGCGTTGACCCCGGGACAGGGGACTACTATGGCTACACCTTC. Translating gives CSVDPGTGDYYGYTF. Full variable domain (missing parts from reference TRBV29-1 and TRBJ1-2): SAVISQKPSRDICQRGTSLTIQCQVDSQVTMMFWYRQQPGQSLTLIATANQGSEATYESGFVIDKFPISRPNLTFSTLTVSNMSPEDSSIYLCSVDPGTGDYYGYTFGSGTRLTVV.

The V gene is TRBV15, the J gene TRBJ2-1, with D perhaps TRBD2 (6 bases). V lost 5 bases and J 5 bases, leaving 10 bases between the germline ends. Looked up from germline, CDR1 is LNHNV and CDR2 is YYDKDF (reference sequence). This CDR3 contains 13 residues. CDR3 nucleotides: TGTGCCACCAGCCCCGGCGGGGACAATGAGCAGTTCTTC. This gives the protein CATSPGGDNEQFF.

The rearrangement uses TRBV5-1 and TRBJ1-2, with 9 bases identical to TRBD1. The CDR3 covers 14 residues. Germline CDR1 is SGHRS and CDR2 is YFSETQ. J gave up 6 bases and V 7 bases, and 10 bases lay outside the gene matches. The CDR3 loop is CASRPVGQGNGYTF. The DNA for the CDR3 is TGCGCCAGCCGCCCTGTCGGACAGGGGAATGGCTACACCTTC.

The CDR3 coding sequence is TGCGCCAGCAGTGAAATCGGGAGGGCAAACAATGAGCAGTTCTTC. Its translation is CASSEIGRANNEQFF. This chain joins TRBV10-2 and TRBJ2-1; TRBD2 agrees at 8 bases. Germline values: CDR1 WSHSY, CDR2 SAAADI. This CDR3 is built from 15 residues. Losses at the gene ends were 3 bases for V and 5 bases for J; bases not matched to a gene: 6.

This chain uses TRBV29-1 with TRBJ2-1; the D gene is possibly TRBD1 (6 bases). Trimming cost V 7 bases and J 1 base, with 14 bases left between them. The length of the CDR3 is 14 residues. Per germline, CDR1 SQVTM and CDR2 ANQGSEA. Here the CDR3 DNA reads TGCAGCGGGGTGGCAGGGGTATCCTACAATGAGCAGTTCTTC. This gives the protein CSGVAGVSYNEQFF.

This rearrangement joins TRBV9 to TRBJ2-3; possible D gene TRBD1, 7 bases. The CDR3 is 16 amino acids. V gave up 2 bases and J gave up 0 bases, with 13 bases separating them. Germline-derived CDR1 and CDR2 are SGDLS and YYNGEE. CDR3 sequence reads: CASSVHAGGSTDTQYF. CDR3 nucleotides: TGTGCCAGCAGCGTCCACGCAGGGGGGAGCACAGATACGCAGTATTTT.

The chain joins TRBV7-2 to TRBJ2-1, with D possibly matching TRBD2 (6 bases). The CDR3 is made up of 16 amino acids. Germline V gene data show CDR1 as SGHTA and CDR2 as FQGNSA. Deletions cut 1 base from V and 6 bases from J, with 16 bases between. The CDR3 DNA reads TGTGCCAGCAGCTTAGTCGGCGGCGGGACCCGCAATGAGCAGTTCTTC. Its translation is CASSLVGGGTRNEQFF.

The gene calls are TRBV6-5 and TRBJ1-2; TRBD1 matches at 9 bases. The CDR3 totals 16 residues. Germline V gene data show CDR1 as MNHEY and CDR2 as SVGAGI. J lost 2 bases, V lost 0 bases, and 4 bases had no gene match. The DNA of the CDR3 is TGTGCCAGCAGTTACTCTGGGGGACAGGGCAACTATGGCTACACCTTC. Translating gives CASSYSGGQGNYGYTF.

With respect to this clonotype: Compared with germline, one end of the junction differs, possibly owing to a read error. The chain uses TRBV7-2 and TRBJ2-1, with TRBD2 as a possible D gene (5 bases). The CDR3 contains 15 residues. Germline V gene lookup returns CDR1 SGHTA and CDR2 FQGNSA. Here the CDR3 reads CASSLGPGLYIEQFF. The CDR3 nucleotides read TGTGCCAGCAGCTTAGGCCCCGGACTGTACATTGAGCAGTTCTTC.

The rearrangement links TRBV7-8 to TRBJ1-6; 11 bases are shared with TRBD1. The J segment lost 6 bases and the V segment lost 3 bases, leaving 7 bases of the junction unmatched. The germline V gene encodes CDR1 SGHVS and CDR2 FQNEAQ. This CDR3 spans 17 amino acids. The CDR3 region has the DNA TGTGCCAGCAGCTTTGTAACCGGGACAGGGGGTAATTCACCCCTCCACTTT. It specifies CASSFVTGTGGNSPLHF. The full variable domain, its missing parts supplied by reference TRBV7-8 and TRBJ1-6, is GAGVSQSPRYKVAKRGQDVALRCDPISGHVSLFWYQQALGQGPEFLTYFQNEAQLDKSGLPSDRFFAERPEGSVSTLKIQRTQQEDSAVYLCASSFVTGTGGNSPLHFGNGTRLTVT.

J is TRBJ1-1 and V is TRBV29-1; D not resolved. V was clipped by 7 bases and J by 1 base, with 7 bases between them. CDR3 length: 11 residues. Germline CDR1 SQVTM, CDR2 ANQGSEA. The CDR3: CSAAKNTEAFF. DNA for the CDR3: TGCAGCGCCGCAAAGAACACTGAAGCTTTCTTT.

V gene TRBV4-2 combines with J gene TRBJ2-1; 8 nucleotides line up with TRBD2. The J call could be wrong; TRBJ2-7 is a better fit for the DNA end. The CDR3 is 16 amino acids. Germline V CDR1 and CDR2: LGHNA, YNFKEQ. The CDR3 nucleotides are TGTGCCAGCAGCCCCTTTAGCGGGGTCTCCTACAATGAGCAGTACTTC. This translates into CASSPFSGVSYNEQYF.

The V call is TRBV5-1, the J call TRBJ2-3; TRBD2 is a possible D gene (7 bases). From germline, CDR1 is SGHRS and CDR2 YFSETQ. The CDR3 contains 16 residues. The ends were cut back, 1 base at V and 3 bases at J, with 15 bases in the middle. CDR3 amino acids: CASSLLGGGPTDTQYF. The CDR3 nucleotides are TGCGCCAGCAGCTTGCTAGGGGGAGGGCCGACAGATACGCAGTATTTT.

The gene calls are TRBV12-3 or TRBV12-4 and TRBJ1-2, with D maybe TRBD1 (5 bases). This CDR3 comprises 14 residues. The V gene lost 3 bases and the J gene lost 5 bases, with 13 bases spanning the gap. CDR3 protein: CASSFGGAVYGYTF. In nucleotides, the CDR3 is TGTGCCAGCAGTTTTGGTGGGGCGGTATATGGCTACACCTTC.

The table lists this clonotype with a few counts. The rearrangement uses TRBV6-6 and TRBJ1-2; a possible D gene is TRBD1 (6 bases). Trimming cost V 6 bases and J 6 bases, with 8 bases left between them. In germline, CDR1 is MNHNY, CDR2 SVGAGI (reference sequence). CDR3 size: 11 residues. The CDR3 nucleotides read TGTGCCAGCAGACAGGGAAATGGCTACACCTTC. This gives the protein CASRQGNGYTF.